One and the same sample provided the 17 T cell receptor beta chains below, sequenced in a study of control samples from healthy donors and cancer patients (dated by TCRdb to 2018 to 2021). The method behind the library was the immunoSEQ multiplex PCR assay. TCRdb holds this immuneACCESS table with in-frame rearrangements only. Some clones are missing; in checked studies, unresolved V genes explain under half, and the rest has no known cause. The sample data list about 89,000 clones, and around 86% of these were observed just once. The ten largest clones represent roughly 21% of the sample. Sample: blood. The source is a man aged 30 to 45 in good health.

This rearrangement joins TRBV29-1 to TRBJ1-1; D unclear. This CDR3 is built from 11 residues. CDR1 SQVTM and CDR2 ANQGSEA come from the germline V gene. Trimming removed 6 bases from V and 1 base from J, with 6 bases in between. The CDR3 loop reads CSVDGNTEAFF. CDR3 in DNA: TGCAGCGTGGACGGGAACACTGAAGCTTTCTTT.

The V call is TRBV24-1, the J call TRBJ2-5; 8 bases match TRBD1. Germline CDR1 KGHDR, CDR2 SFDVKD. The ends lost 3 bases at V and 4 bases at J; junction bases unmatched: 3. There are 14 residues in the CDR3. The CDR3 reads CATSDRTGLETQYF. The CDR3 nucleotides are TGTGCCACCAGTGATCGGACAGGGTTAGAGACCCAGTACTTC.

The gene calls are TRBV24-1 and TRBJ1-4; D perhaps matches TRBD1 (5 bases). The CDR3 is 13 residues long. CDR1 is KGHDR and CDR2 is SFDVKD in the germline V gene. The V end lost 6 bases, the J end lost 8 bases, and 12 bases lay between the germline ends. CDR3: CATSRPGNEKLFF. In DNA form, the CDR3 reads TGTGCCACCAGTAGGCCAGGGAACGAAAAACTGTTTTTT.

This clone was detected once. V usage is TRBV10-3 and J usage is TRBJ1-2; D uncertain. Trimming pared 0 bases from V and 4 bases from J, leaving 6 bases between. Germline V CDR1 and CDR2: ENHRY, SYGVKD. The CDR3 is 13 amino acids. CDR3 amino acids: CAISESRLYGYTF. The CDR3 coding sequence is TGTGCCATCAGTGAGTCTCGGCTCTATGGCTACACCTTC.

This chain links TRBV14 with TRBJ2-3; D unresolved. The CDR3 loop spans 18 amino acids. V was shortened by 0 bases and J by 2 bases, with 18 bases between the two germline ends. The germline gives CDR1 SGHDN, CDR2 FVKESK. The CDR3 DNA reads as TGTGCCAGCAGCCAAGATCAATTCGGCGGCATCTACACAGATACGCAGTATTTT. Translated, it gives CASSQDQFGGIYTDTQYF.

This clone was seen a single time. The V and J genes are TRBV7-9 and TRBJ2-3, with 11 bases matching TRBD2. After removal of 5 bases from V and 5 bases from J, the junction contained 3 bases not matched to a gene. CDR1 is SEHNR, CDR2 FQNEAQ, per germline (reference sequence). The CDR3 covers 14 residues. CDR3 loop: CASSQLAGVDTQYF. CDR3 nucleotide sequence: TGTGCCAGCAGCCAACTAGCGGGGGTAGATACGCAGTATTTT.

The chain carries TRBV7-2 and TRBJ1-1; 7 nucleotides align to TRBD1. Per germline, CDR1 SGHTA and CDR2 FQGNSA. The V gene end was trimmed by 5 bases and the J gene end by 3 bases; junction bases not matched to a gene: 6. This CDR3 contains 14 residues. CDR3 nucleotides: TGTGCCAGCAGCGCACAGACAGGGTACACTGAAGCTTTCTTT. Translation: CASSAQTGYTEAFF.

About this clone itself: The sample contains more than one DNA sequence encoding this CDR3. The chain has TRBV11-3 and TRBJ1-1; possibly TRBD1 for D (6 bases). The CDR3 spans 13 residues. Germline CDR1 reads SGHNT; CDR2 reads YENEEA. The V and J ends lost 4 bases and 2 bases respectively, with 8 bases between them. In DNA form, the CDR3 reads TGTGCCAGCAGCTCACAGGGTAACACTGAAGCTTTCTTT. Translated, it gives CASSSQGNTEAFF. Looking up the rest from reference TRBV11-3 and TRBJ1-1 gives the full variable domain: EAGVVQSPRYKIIEKKQPVAFWCNPISGHNTLYWYLQNLGQGPELLIRYENEEAVDDSQLPKDRFSAERLKGVDSTLKIQPAELGDSAVYLCASSSQGNTEAFFGQGTRLTVV.

On this clone: Compared with germline, one end of the junction differs, possibly owing to a read error. The chain has TRBV14 and TRBJ1-5; maybe TRBD1 (6 bases). The CDR3 extends over 18 amino acids. Germline V lookup: CDR1 SGHDN, CDR2 FVKESK. The CDR3 DNA reads TGTGCCAGCAGACAAGATAAGGCAGGGAAGGGGGGCAATCAGCCCCAGCATTTT. Its translation: CASRQDKAGKGGNQPQHF. Variable domain in full (rest from reference TRBV14 and TRBJ1-5): EAGVTQFPSHSVIEKGQTVTLRCDPISGHDNLYWYRRVMGKEIKFLLHFVKESKQDESGMPNNRFLAERTGGTYSTLKVQPAELEDSGVYFCASRQDKAGKGGNQPQHFGDGTRLSIL.

This chain joins TRBV29-1 and TRBJ1-2; tentative D call: TRBD1 (5 bases). This CDR3 comprises 13 residues. The V and J ends lost 7 bases and 5 bases respectively, with 17 bases between them. The germline gives CDR1 SQVTM, CDR2 ANQGSEA. DNA for the CDR3: TGCAGCGGGGGCCTTCTTAGCGAGTATGGCTACACCTTC. This codes for CSGGLLSEYGYTF.

The gene calls are TRBV18 and TRBJ2-5; the match to TRBD1 covers 9 bases. This CDR3 spans 14 amino acids. J lost 3 bases, V lost 6 bases, and 5 bases had no gene match. Per germline, CDR1 KGHSH and CDR2 LQKENI. The CDR3 nucleotides are TGTGCCAGCTCCCCGACAGGGGGTGAAGAGACCCAGTACTTC. This sequence encodes CASSPTGGEETQYF.

This chain connects TRBV30 to TRBJ2-3; the D is unclear. Trimming shortened V by 0 bases and J by 1 base, and 8 bases separated the two germline ends. This CDR3 is 14 amino acids long. Germline V gene data show CDR1 as GTSNPN and CDR2 as SVGIG (reference sequence). The CDR3 loop reads CAWSVSTGTDTQYF. The CDR3 region has the DNA TGTGCCTGGAGTGTAAGCACTGGCACAGATACGCAGTATTTT.

This chain joins TRBV3-1 (or the pseudogene TRBV3-2) and TRBJ1-2; D is possibly TRBD1 (5 bases). The V end was cut by 0 bases, the J end by 7 bases, with 15 bases between. This CDR3 spans 15 amino acids. Germline values: CDR1 LGHDT, CDR2 YNNKEL (reference sequence). CDR3 nucleotide sequence: TGTGCCAGCAGCCAAGATCAGGGAGGGTTGGGTGGCTACACCTTC. This codes for CASSQDQGGLGGYTF.

The V and J genes are TRBV19 and TRBJ1-1, with D perhaps matching TRBD1 (5 bases). The CDR3 sequence is 13 residues long. V was shortened by 6 bases and J by 3 bases, with 11 bases between the two germline ends. Germline V CDR1 and CDR2: LNHDA, SQIVND (reference sequence). The CDR3 is CASSILGDTEAFF. DNA for the CDR3: TGTGCCAGTAGCATATTAGGGGACACTGAAGCTTTCTTT.

The chain links TRBV18 to TRBJ2-2; D might be TRBD2 (5 bases). The length of the CDR3 is 14 residues. V dropped 1 base and J dropped 3 bases, with 6 bases sitting between them. Germline CDR1 and CDR2: KGHSH and LQKENI. CDR3 DNA: TGTGCCAGCTCACCACAGGGAGACACCGGGGAGCTGTTTTTT. Its protein is CASSPQGDTGELFF.

The CDR3 sequence: CASSVSYGSTDTQYF. Written as DNA, the CDR3 is TGTGCCAGCAGTGTCTCCTACGGGTCCACAGATACGCAGTATTTT. The chain is built from TRBV25-1 and TRBJ2-3; D uncertain. Germline CDR1 is MGHDK and CDR2 is SYGVNS. The V end lost 4 bases, the J end lost 2 bases, and 13 bases lay between the germline ends. This CDR3 is 15 amino acids long.

This chain links TRBV6-5 with TRBJ2-7; D is ambiguous. This CDR3 region has 11 residues. Germline V gene sequence: CDR1 MNHEY, CDR2 SVGAGI. Trimming pared 6 bases from V and 5 bases from J, leaving 8 bases between. The CDR3 nucleotides read TGTGCCAGCAGAGGGTCCCACGAGCAGTACTTC. Translated: CASRGSHEQYF.